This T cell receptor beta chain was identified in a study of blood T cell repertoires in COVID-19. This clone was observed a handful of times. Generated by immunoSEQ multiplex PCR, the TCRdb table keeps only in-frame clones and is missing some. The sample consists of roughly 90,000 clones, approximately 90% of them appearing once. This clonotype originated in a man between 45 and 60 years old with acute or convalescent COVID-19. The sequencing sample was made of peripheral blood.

DNA for the CDR3: TGTGCCAGCAGGGTTAAATTGGGCGTTAACAATGAGCAGTTCTTC. Amino acids: CASRVKLGVNNEQFF. The chain is built from TRBV21-1 and TRBJ2-1; TRBD1 reflects the table's D call only, with no check against the DNA. TRBV21-1 is tagged as a pseudogene. This CDR3 is 15 amino acids long.